This TCR beta chain derives from a study of cytomegalovirus exposure and HLA in healthy donors. Primers: 60 Vbeta forward and 13 Jbeta reverse. Data came from immunoSEQ multiplex PCR; TCRdb stores just in-frame clones and leaves some out. Its listing shows 70,000 to 100,000 clones. With respect to this clone: Its antigen is as yet unknown.

Study-wide findings and caveats: For most TCR beta V segments, an earlier analysis put the productive rate at about 87% or about 30% of the time. Another analysis was done later, and it associated around 17,000 TCR beta sequences with HLA alleles at 0.05 false discovery rate.

The sample comprised PBMCs. This sequence originates from a girl aged 5-17 years in good health and CMV-seropositive.

The CDR3 region is CASSLGRSGTDTQYF. DNA of the CDR3: TGTGCCAGCAGCTTAGGCCGCTCAGGGACAGATACGCAGTATTTT. The J gene is TRBJ2-3, the V gene TRBV13; D possibly corresponds to TRBD1 (5 bases). This CDR3 spans 15 amino acids. Trimming stripped 0 bases from V and 3 bases from J, with 10 bases between. Per the germline V gene, CDR1 is PRHDT and CDR2 is FYEKMQ (reference sequence).